This T cell receptor (beta chain) was found in a study of T cell responses to AZD1222 COVID-19 vaccine. The germline V gene has CDR1 SGDLS and CDR2 YYNGEE. The CDR3 runs to 17 residues. V was shortened by 1 base and J by 0 bases, with 14 bases between the two germline ends. Note on this clone: Its target is not known.

Study-wide results and caveats: Targets within unmutated variant regions were reportedly found for nearly half of spike-specific TCRs. Vaccine-related CD4 TCRs covered spike, predominating at 160-218 and 743-854.

The table came from immunoSEQ multiplex PCR; TCRdb's copy has only in-frame clones and leaves some out. The sample contains about 130,000 clones, over 75% of which appear only once. The rearrangement links TRBV9 to TRBJ1-3; D is undetermined. Source: peripheral blood, taken on day 0 of AZD1222 vaccination. The clonotype originates from an adult in good health. The CDR3 sequence is CASSVIDGGSSGNTIYF. The CDR3 DNA reads as TGTGCCAGCAGCGTAATTGACGGTGGGAGCTCTGGAAACACCATATATTTT.